This T cell receptor beta chain was found in a study of Graves' ophthalmopathy and Graves' hyperthyroidism. RNA transcripts provided the template for amplifying TCR beta CDR3 regions. The library came from an HTBI-primed first-round RT-PCR and a second-round multiplex PCR. A single record per CDR3 protein comes from TCRdb applying MiXCR to the multiplex PCR reads. The sample contains about 620,000 distinct CDR3 sequences, approximately 22% of which appear only once. Hyperthyroidism qualified as stable when ophthalmopathy did not develop within 18 months of follow-up. This clonotype was recorded many times. The CDR3 spans 16 residues. Germline CDR1 is SGHVS and CDR2 is FNYEAQ. V lost 4 bases, J lost 4 bases, and 6 bases stayed unmatched.

The origin of this receptor is a woman aged 18-35 years with stable Graves' hyperthyroidism. Some clones in this sample may be carry-over from other donors' samples. The chain employs TRBV7-6 and TRBJ2-5, with TRBD2 matching 13 bases. The sample comprised peripheral blood. The CDR3 loop reads CASSSRTSGGLETQYF. In nucleotides, the CDR3 is TGTGCCAGCAGCTCAAGGACTAGCGGGGGACTAGAGACCCAGTACTTC.